The clone carrying this T cell receptor (beta chain) was recorded only once. This record belongs to a study of blood T cell repertoires in COVID-19. This table comes from immunoSEQ multiplex PCR, and its TCRdb copy is limited to in-frame clones, with some not included. The profile covers roughly 260,000 clones, with around 90% appearing a single time and approximately 3.8% taken by the ten largest. The source material was peripheral blood. The clonotype was recovered from a man aged 55 to 70 who had recovered from COVID-19.

For the CDR3, the DNA is TGTGCCAGCAGCTTCTCAGTCGGTAGCGGGCAAGAGACCCAGTACTTC. Its translation: CASSFSVGSGQETQYF. The chain employs TRBV7-7 and TRBJ2-5; 7 bases are shared with TRBD2. V was clipped by 3 bases and J by 2 bases; unmatched bases: 9. Germline CDR1 SSHAT, CDR2 FNYEAQ (reference sequence). This CDR3 region has 16 residues.